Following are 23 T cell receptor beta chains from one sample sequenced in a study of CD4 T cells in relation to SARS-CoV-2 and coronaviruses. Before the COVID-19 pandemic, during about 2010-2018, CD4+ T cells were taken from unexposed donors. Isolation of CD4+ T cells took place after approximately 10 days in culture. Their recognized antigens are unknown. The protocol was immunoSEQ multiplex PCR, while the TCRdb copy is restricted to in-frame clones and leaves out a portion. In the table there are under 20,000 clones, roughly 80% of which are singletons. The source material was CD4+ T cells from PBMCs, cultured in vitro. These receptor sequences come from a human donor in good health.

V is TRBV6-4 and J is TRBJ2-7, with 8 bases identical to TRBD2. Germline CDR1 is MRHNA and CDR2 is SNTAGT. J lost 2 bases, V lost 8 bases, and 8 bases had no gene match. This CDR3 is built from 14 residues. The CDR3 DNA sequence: TGTGCCAGCCGGGAGGGGCGAACCACCTACGAGCAGTACTTC. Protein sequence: CASREGRTTYEQYF.

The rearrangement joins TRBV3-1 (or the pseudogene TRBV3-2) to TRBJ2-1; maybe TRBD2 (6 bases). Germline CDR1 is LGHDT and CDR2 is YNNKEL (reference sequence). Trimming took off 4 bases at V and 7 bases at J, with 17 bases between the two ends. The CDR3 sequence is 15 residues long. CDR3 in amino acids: CASSLRGTPGNEQFF. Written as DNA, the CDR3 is TGTGCCAGCAGCCTTCGGGGGACCCCGGGGAATGAGCAGTTCTTC.

CDR3 bases: TGTGCCAGTAGTATTCAGAGTACCACAGATACGCAGTATTTT. Its translation: CASSIQSTTDTQYF. This chain uses TRBV19 with TRBJ2-3; D is ambiguous. CDR3 length equals 14 residues. Trimming removed 3 bases at V and 2 bases at J, with 9 bases between. Germline V CDR1 and CDR2: LNHDA, SQIVND (reference sequence).

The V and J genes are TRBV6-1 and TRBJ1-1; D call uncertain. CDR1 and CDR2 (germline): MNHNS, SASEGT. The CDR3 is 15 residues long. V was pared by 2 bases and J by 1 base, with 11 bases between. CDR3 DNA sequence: TGTGCCAGCAGTGAAAGTAAGGGTTGGAACACTGAAGCTTTCTTT. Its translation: CASSESKGWNTEAFF.

CDR3 sequence reads: CASSPGTEQETQYF. In nucleotides, the CDR3 is TGTGCCAGCTCACCCGGGACAGAACAAGAGACCCAGTACTTC. V gene TRBV18 combines with J gene TRBJ2-5, with 7 bases aligning to TRBD1. Germline V lookup: CDR1 KGHSH, CDR2 LQKENI. CDR3 size: 14 residues. V was pared by 3 bases and J by 2 bases, with 3 bases of the junction left unmatched.

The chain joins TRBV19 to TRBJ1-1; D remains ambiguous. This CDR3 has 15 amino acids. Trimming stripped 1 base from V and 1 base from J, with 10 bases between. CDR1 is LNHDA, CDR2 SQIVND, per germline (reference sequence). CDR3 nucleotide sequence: TGTGCCAGTAGTATAGTCTGGACGGCGAACACTGAAGCTTTCTTT. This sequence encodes CASSIVWTANTEAFF. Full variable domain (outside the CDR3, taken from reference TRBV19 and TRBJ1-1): DGGITQSPKYLFRKEGQNVTLSCEQNLNHDAMYWYRQDPGQGLRLIYYSQIVNDFQKGDIAEGYSVSREKKESFPLTVTSAQKNPTAFYLCASSIVWTANTEAFFGQGTRLTVV.

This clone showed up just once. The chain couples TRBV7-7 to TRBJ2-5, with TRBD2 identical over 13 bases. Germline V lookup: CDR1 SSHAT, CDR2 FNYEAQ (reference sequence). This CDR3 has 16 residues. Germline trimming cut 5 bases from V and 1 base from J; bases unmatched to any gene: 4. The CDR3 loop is CASSPGLAGAQETQYF. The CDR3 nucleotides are TGTGCCAGCAGCCCTGGACTAGCGGGAGCCCAAGAGACCCAGTACTTC.

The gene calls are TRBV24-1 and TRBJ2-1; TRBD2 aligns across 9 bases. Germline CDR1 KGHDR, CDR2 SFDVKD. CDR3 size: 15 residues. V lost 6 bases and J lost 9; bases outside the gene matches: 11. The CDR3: CATSIAGGPFGEQFF. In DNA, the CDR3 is TGTGCCACCAGTATTGCGGGAGGGCCGTTCGGTGAGCAGTTCTTC.

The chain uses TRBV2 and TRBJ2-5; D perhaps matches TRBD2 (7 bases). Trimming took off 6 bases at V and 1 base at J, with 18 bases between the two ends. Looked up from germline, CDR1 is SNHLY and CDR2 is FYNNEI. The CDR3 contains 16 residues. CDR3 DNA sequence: TGTGCCAGCAGCTCAGGGGAGCGGGGCCTCCAAGAGACCCAGTACTTC. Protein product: CASSSGERGLQETQYF.

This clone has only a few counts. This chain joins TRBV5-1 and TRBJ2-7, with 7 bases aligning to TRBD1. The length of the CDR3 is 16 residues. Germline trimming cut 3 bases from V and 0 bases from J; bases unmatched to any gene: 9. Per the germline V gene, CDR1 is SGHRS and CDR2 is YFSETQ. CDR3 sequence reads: CASSSSTGFSSYEQYF. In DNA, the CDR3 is TGCGCCAGCAGCTCGTCGACAGGGTTTAGCTCCTACGAGCAGTACTTC.

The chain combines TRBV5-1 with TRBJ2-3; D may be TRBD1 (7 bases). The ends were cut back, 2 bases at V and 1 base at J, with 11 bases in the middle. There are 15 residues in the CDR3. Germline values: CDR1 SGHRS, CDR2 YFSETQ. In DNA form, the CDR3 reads TGCGCCAGCAGCTTCACAGGGGAGGGCACAGATACGCAGTATTTT. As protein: CASSFTGEGTDTQYF. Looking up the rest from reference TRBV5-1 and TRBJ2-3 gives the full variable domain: KAGVTQTPRYLIKTRGQQVTLSCSPISGHRSVSWYQQTPGQGLQFLFEYFSETQRNKGNFPGRFSGRQFSNSRSEMNVSTLELGDSALYLCASSFTGEGTDTQYFGPGTRLTVL.

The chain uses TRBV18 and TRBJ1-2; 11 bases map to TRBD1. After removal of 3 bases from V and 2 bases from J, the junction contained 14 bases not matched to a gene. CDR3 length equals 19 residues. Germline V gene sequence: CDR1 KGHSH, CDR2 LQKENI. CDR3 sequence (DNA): TGTGCCAGCTCACCCCTATCGCCGGGACAGGGGGTAAGAAACTATGGCTACACCTTC. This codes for CASSPLSPGQGVRNYGYTF.

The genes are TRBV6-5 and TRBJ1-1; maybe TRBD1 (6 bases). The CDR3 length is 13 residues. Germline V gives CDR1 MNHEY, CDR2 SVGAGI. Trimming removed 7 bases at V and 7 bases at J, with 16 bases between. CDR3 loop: CASTHRAESEAFF. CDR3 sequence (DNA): TGTGCCAGCACACACAGGGCGGAAAGTGAAGCTTTCTTT.

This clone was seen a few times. The CDR3 region is CSVEAQGPGELFF. Written as DNA, the CDR3 is TGCAGCGTTGAAGCTCAGGGTCCCGGGGAGCTGTTTTTT. The chain carries TRBV29-1 and TRBJ2-2, with D possibly matching TRBD1 (5 bases). The CDR3 is 13 amino acids. The V and J ends lost 1 base and 6 bases respectively, with 9 bases between them. The germline CDR1 and CDR2 sequences are SQVTM and ANQGSEA.

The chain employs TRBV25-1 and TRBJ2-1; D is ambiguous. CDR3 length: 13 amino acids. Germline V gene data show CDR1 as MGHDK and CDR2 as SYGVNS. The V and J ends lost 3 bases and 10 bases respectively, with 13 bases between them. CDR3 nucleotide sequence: TGTGCCAGCAGTGAGAGCCGCCCCGCGGAGCAGTTCTTC. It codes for CASSESRPAEQFF. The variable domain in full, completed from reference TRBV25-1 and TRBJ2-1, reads EADIYQTPRYLVIGTGKKITLECSQTMGHDKMYWYQQDPGMELHLIHYSYGVNSTEKGDLSSESTVSRIRTEHFPLTLESARPSHTSQYLCASSESRPAEQFFGPGTRLTVL.

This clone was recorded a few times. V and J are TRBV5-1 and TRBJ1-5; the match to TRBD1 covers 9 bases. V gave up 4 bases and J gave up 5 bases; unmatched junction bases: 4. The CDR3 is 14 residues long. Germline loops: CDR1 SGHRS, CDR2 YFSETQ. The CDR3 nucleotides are TGCGCCAGCAGCCTGGGACAGGGCGATCAGCCCCAGCATTTT. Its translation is CASSLGQGDQPQHF. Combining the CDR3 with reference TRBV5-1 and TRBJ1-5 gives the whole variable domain KAGVTQTPRYLIKTRGQQVTLSCSPISGHRSVSWYQQTPGQGLQFLFEYFSETQRNKGNFPGRFSGRQFSNSRSEMNVSTLELGDSALYLCASSLGQGDQPQHFGDGTRLSIL.

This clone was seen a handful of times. The CDR3 DNA reads as TGTGCCAGCAGAGACAGCCTAGCCGCAGATACGCAGTATTTT. This codes for CASRDSLAADTQYF. The rearrangement joins TRBV28 to TRBJ2-3; D could derive from TRBD1 or TRBD2 (5 bases each). V was shortened by 6 bases and J by 4 bases, with 14 bases between the two germline ends. The CDR3 sequence is 14 residues long. CDR1 is MDHEN, CDR2 SYDVKM, per germline.

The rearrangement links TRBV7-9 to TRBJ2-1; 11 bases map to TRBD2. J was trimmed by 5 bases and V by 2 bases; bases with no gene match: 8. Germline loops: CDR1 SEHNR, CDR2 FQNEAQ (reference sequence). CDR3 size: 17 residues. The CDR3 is CASSLKATSGKNNEQFF. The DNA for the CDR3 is TGTGCCAGCAGCTTAAAGGCGACTAGCGGGAAAAACAATGAGCAGTTCTTC.

CDR3 DNA sequence: TGTGCAAGTCGCTTAGCGCTTCAGGAATTGGGCGAGCAGTACTTC. As protein: CASRLALQELGEQYF. The V call is TRBV12-2, the J call TRBJ2-7; the DNA was not used to check the table's D call, TRBD1. TRBV12-2 is a pseudogene. This CDR3 has 15 amino acids.

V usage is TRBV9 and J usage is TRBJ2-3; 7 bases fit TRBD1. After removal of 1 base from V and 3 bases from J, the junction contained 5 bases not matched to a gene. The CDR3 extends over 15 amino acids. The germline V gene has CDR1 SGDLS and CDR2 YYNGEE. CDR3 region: CASSVMADRTDTQYF. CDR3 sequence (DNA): TGTGCCAGCAGCGTAATGGCGGACAGGACAGATACGCAGTATTTT.

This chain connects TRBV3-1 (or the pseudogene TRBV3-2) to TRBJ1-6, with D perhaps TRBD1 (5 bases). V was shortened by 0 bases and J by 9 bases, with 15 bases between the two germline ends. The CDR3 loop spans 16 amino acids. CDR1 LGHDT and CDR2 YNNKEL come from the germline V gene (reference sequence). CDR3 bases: TGTGCCAGCAGCCAAGATTATGGGGGGGTGATTTCACCCCTCCACTTT. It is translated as CASSQDYGGVISPLHF.

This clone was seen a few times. In DNA, the CDR3 is TGTGCCAGAAGTCTTACAGGAGATCAGCCCCAGCATTTT. The encoded protein is CARSLTGDQPQHF. V gene TRBV25-1 combines with J gene TRBJ1-5, with a possible D match to TRBD1 (5 bases). Germline CDR1 is MGHDK and CDR2 is SYGVNS. The V gene lost 9 bases and the J gene lost 5 bases, with 14 bases spanning the gap. The CDR3 is 13 residues long. Variable domain in full (rest from reference TRBV25-1 and TRBJ1-5): EADIYQTPRYLVIGTGKKITLECSQTMGHDKMYWYQQDPGMELHLIHYSYGVNSTEKGDLSSESTVSRIRTEHFPLTLESARPSHTSQYLCARSLTGDQPQHFGDGTRLSIL.

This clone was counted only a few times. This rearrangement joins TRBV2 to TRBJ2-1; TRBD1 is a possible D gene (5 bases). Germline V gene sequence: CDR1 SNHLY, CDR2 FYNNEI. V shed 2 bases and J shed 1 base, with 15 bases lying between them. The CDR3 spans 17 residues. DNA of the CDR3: TGTGCCAGCAGTGAAAGGGCGGCAGGGATTTCCTACAATGAGCAGTTCTTC. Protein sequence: CASSERAAGISYNEQFF.